What follows are 27 T cell receptor beta chains derived from one specimen sequenced in a study of type 1 regulatory T cells. General study results and limits: Type 1 regulatory T cells had a more restricted TCR repertoire than non-type 1 regulatory T cells.

Their specific antigens are unknown. TCRdb called the reads again in MiXCR, with one record for every CDR3 protein. The data show around 64,000 distinct CDR3 sequences, more than 20% seen once. Sequencing used cultured type 1 regulatory T (Tr1) cells, either the whole culture or a sorted fraction (not recorded which). The receptor set was obtained from a human donor in good health.

The genes are TRBV12-3 or TRBV12-4 and TRBJ2-1; D not certain. The CDR3 spans 13 residues. Trimming removed 7 bases from V and 4 bases from J, with 11 bases in between. CDR3 bases: TGTGCCAGCACCCGGCGGAAGTACAATGAGCAGTTCTTC. Protein sequence: CASTRRKYNEQFF.

This clonotype was seen a handful of times. V and J are TRBV7-6 and TRBJ2-7; 8 nucleotides agree with TRBD1. Trimming took 5 bases from V and 3 from J; bases not matched to a gene: 9. This CDR3 has 15 residues. Germline V gene sequence: CDR1 SGHVS, CDR2 FNYEAQ. CDR3 bases: TGTGCCAGCAGCCGATTCGGGACAGGTCTCTACGAGCAGTACTTC. It translates to CASSRFGTGLYEQYF.

The chain employs TRBV5-5 and TRBJ2-1, with 12 positions matching TRBD2. V trimming: 6 bases; J trimming: 6 bases; junction bases outside the gene matches: 7. Germline V gives CDR1 SGHKS, CDR2 YYEKEE (reference sequence). This CDR3 has 15 residues. This CDR3 is CASNTLGLAGNEQFF. The CDR3 DNA reads as TGTGCCAGCAACACCCTGGGACTAGCGGGCAATGAGCAGTTCTTC.

This clonotype was observed a few times. The chain links TRBV15 to TRBJ2-2, with D perhaps given as TRBD1 or TRBD2 (5 bases each). The CDR3 contains 14 residues. Deletions cut 9 bases from V and 0 bases from J, with 11 bases between. The germline gives CDR1 LNHNV, CDR2 YYDKDF (reference sequence). The CDR3 coding sequence is TGTGCCACTCGTGGGGGAGCGAACACCGGGGAGCTGTTTTTT. Its translation is CATRGGANTGELFF.

This clonotype occurred a few times. This chain connects TRBV6-6 to TRBJ1-1, with D perhaps TRBD1 (6 bases). The CDR3 is made up of 13 amino acids. Germline assignment: CDR1 MNHNY and CDR2 SVGAGI (reference sequence). V lost 3 bases to trimming and J lost 7 bases, with 12 bases between them. CDR3: CASSYLGTHEAFF. The CDR3 coding sequence is TGTGCCAGCAGTTATTTGGGGACACATGAAGCTTTCTTT.

On this clonotype itself: A much larger clone lies a single base off, so this may be a read error. This chain uses TRBV6-5 with TRBJ2-7; TRBD1 is a possible D gene (5 bases). Germline V gives CDR1 MNHEY, CDR2 SVGAGI. The CDR3 covers 13 residues. V lost 6 bases, J lost 6 bases, and 15 bases lay in between. CDR3 in DNA: TGTGCCAGCAGCCGACAGTCGACCTGCGAGCAGTACTTC. Translated: CASSRQSTCEQYF.

The chain has TRBV12-3 or TRBV12-4 and TRBJ2-2; 7 positions agree with TRBD2. There are 16 residues in the CDR3. V lost 11 bases and J lost 0; bases outside the gene matches: 12. CDR3 nucleotide sequence: TGTGCCGGCTCCGCCAAAACTAGCGCGAACACCGGGGAGCTGTTTTTT. Its translation is CAGSAKTSANTGELFF.

This clonotype was counted at least ten times. The chain uses TRBV7-3 and TRBJ2-4; TRBD2 might be the D (5 bases). CDR3 length: 13 residues. The germline CDR1 and CDR2 sequences are SGHTA and FQGTGA. Trimming took 6 bases from V and 10 from J, leaving 16 bases between them. CDR3 sequence: CASSPTRTGIQYF. The CDR3 region has the DNA TGTGCCAGCAGTCCGACTCGGACGGGGATTCAGTACTTC.

This clonotype turned up a few times. The genes are TRBV20-1 and TRBJ2-3; the D is unclear. In germline, CDR1 is DFQATT, CDR2 SNEGSKA (reference sequence). With 6 bases removed from V and 6 bases from J, the gap between germline ends came to 10 bases. This CDR3 region has 11 residues. This CDR3 reads CSAPPLDTQYF. CDR3 nucleotides: TGCAGTGCGCCGCCCCTGGATACGCAGTATTTT.

The rearrangement uses TRBV7-6 and TRBJ1-1, with unresolved D. The CDR3 loop spans 14 amino acids. V was trimmed by 3 bases and J by 4 bases, leaving 12 bases between them. Germline V gives CDR1 SGHVS, CDR2 FNYEAQ. The CDR3 DNA sequence: TGTGCCAGCAGCTTTCTTTCAAGTCCCACTGAAGCTTTCTTT. Translating it yields CASSFLSSPTEAFF.

This clonotype was found a few times. The V and J genes are TRBV5-5 and TRBJ2-5, with 10 bases identical to TRBD2. The germline V gene encodes CDR1 SGHKS and CDR2 YYEKEE (reference sequence). V gave up 5 bases and J gave up 5 bases; unmatched junction bases: 18. The CDR3 is made up of 18 amino acids. DNA of the CDR3: TGTGCCAGCAGAAAGGCGGGACTAGCGACGGCCAAGGTGGAGACCCAGTACTTC. Its protein product is CASRKAGLATAKVETQYF.

The J gene is TRBJ1-4, the V gene TRBV12-3 or TRBV12-4; TRBD1 matches at 7 bases. V shed 7 bases, J shed 0 bases, and the junction held 2 bases outside the gene matches. The CDR3 contains 14 residues. CDR3 sequence (DNA): TGTGCCAGCACAGGGACAGCAACTAATGAAAAACTGTTTTTT. It encodes CASTGTATNEKLFF.

In its sample, this clonotype was seen many times. The chain is built from TRBV20-1 and TRBJ2-1; 11 bases fit TRBD2. The V gene's germline CDR1 is DFQATT and CDR2 SNEGSKA (reference sequence). V dropped 5 bases and J dropped 7; count of bases not matched to a gene: 10. CDR3 size: 15 residues. CDR3 region: CSAHLAGGPWNEQFF. The DNA of the CDR3 is TGCAGTGCTCATTTAGCGGGAGGGCCATGGAATGAGCAGTTCTTC.

This clonotype was seen a few times. The CDR3 coding sequence is TGTGCCAGCAGTTACTCGACTGGGAACACCGGGGAGCTGTTTTTT. Translation: CASSYSTGNTGELFF. V and J are TRBV6-2 or TRBV6-3 and TRBJ2-2, with D hard to call. The CDR3 covers 15 residues. V lost 0 bases and J 1 base, leaving 6 bases between the germline ends. Germline V gene lookup returns CDR1 MNHEY and CDR2 SVGEGT.

In its sample, this clonotype was seen a few times. The chain joins TRBV7-3 to TRBJ2-2; TRBD2 matches 9 bases. Unmatched junction bases numbered 13, after V lost 2 bases and J lost 6 bases. The length of the CDR3 is 18 residues. Germline V gives CDR1 SGHTA, CDR2 FQGTGA. The CDR3 nucleotides read TGTGCCAGCAGCTTACAAGGGGGCGCAGCGGGAGGACCCGGGGAGCTGTTTTTT. Its protein product is CASSLQGGAAGGPGELFF.

As concerns this clonotype: This may arise from a read error, as a much more abundant clone is one base away. The chain carries TRBV18 and TRBJ1-5, with TRBD1 identical over 7 bases. Germline CDR1 and CDR2: KGHSH and LQKENI. The length of the CDR3 is 14 residues. The CDR3 DNA sequence: TGTGCCGGCTCACCCCCGACAGGGCTGCAGCCCCAGCATTTT. It is translated as CAGSPPTGLQPQHF.

This clonotype turned up a few times. V and J are TRBV9 and TRBJ2-2, with no clear D. The CDR3 contains 15 residues. Trimming took off 1 base at V and 1 base at J, with 8 bases between the two ends. Germline lookup yields CDR1 SGDLS and CDR2 YYNGEE. CDR3 nucleotide sequence: TGTGCCAGCAGCGTAATACCGGAGAACACCGGGGAGCTGTTTTTT. Its protein product is CASSVIPENTGELFF.

The chain recombines TRBV28 with TRBJ1-1; D gene ambiguous. The germline V gene encodes CDR1 MDHEN and CDR2 SYDVKM. Trimming took 2 bases from V and 1 from J, leaving 11 bases between them. This CDR3 contains 15 residues. The CDR3 bases are TGTGCCAGCAGTTTAAAATATTGGGCGAACACTGAAGCTTTCTTT. It codes for CASSLKYWANTEAFF.

This clonotype was observed a handful of times. The chain links TRBV5-1 to TRBJ2-2; D is unclear. V was clipped by 4 bases and J by 4 bases, with 11 bases between them. Germline V gene lookup returns CDR1 SGHRS and CDR2 YFSETQ. This CDR3 contains 14 residues. CDR3 nucleotide sequence: TGCGCCAGCAGCCCTACTTCTCCCACCGGGGAGCTGTTTTTT. Protein sequence: CASSPTSPTGELFF.

This clonotype was counted only a few times. The chain has TRBV5-1 and TRBJ2-1; 9 positions agree with TRBD2. Germline V CDR1 and CDR2: SGHRS, YFSETQ. The CDR3 spans 15 residues. Germline trimming cut 0 bases from V and 4 bases from J; bases unmatched to any gene: 2. The CDR3 sequence: CASSLVGLAYNEQFF. Here the CDR3 DNA reads TGCGCCAGCAGCTTGGTGGGACTAGCTTACAATGAGCAGTTCTTC.

This clonotype came up a few times. The J gene is TRBJ2-7, the V gene TRBV5-1; D is tentatively TRBD1 or TRBD2 (5 bases each). CDR3 length: 15 residues. Germline CDR1 SGHRS, CDR2 YFSETQ. V shed 5 bases and J shed 0 bases, with 15 bases lying between them. The CDR3: CASRTIGGSSYEQYF. CDR3 in DNA: TGCGCCAGCAGAACTATTGGGGGAAGCTCCTACGAGCAGTACTTC.

J is TRBJ1-2 and V is TRBV7-9; D is ambiguous. The V end lost 5 bases, the J end lost 4 bases, and 17 bases lay between the germline ends. Germline CDR1 and CDR2: SEHNR and FQNEAQ (reference sequence). This CDR3 spans 15 amino acids. CDR3 residues: CASSHIRGDPYGYTF. CDR3 nucleotide sequence: TGTGCCAGCAGCCATATCCGGGGAGACCCCTATGGCTACACCTTC.

The chain combines TRBV24-1 with TRBJ1-2; TRBD1 is a possible D gene (5 bases). V lost 2 bases to trimming and J lost 6 bases, with 9 bases between them. CDR1 is KGHDR, CDR2 SFDVKD, per germline. The CDR3 loop spans 13 amino acids. CDR3 loop: CATSDSGLHGYTF. DNA for the CDR3: TGTGCCACCAGTGATTCGGGACTCCATGGCTACACCTTC.

This clonotype was seen only a few times. The chain is built from TRBV20-1 and TRBJ2-1; 7 bases map to TRBD1. The CDR3 runs to 15 residues. Germline V CDR1 and CDR2: DFQATT, SNEGSKA (reference sequence). V was clipped by 5 bases and J by 3 bases; unmatched bases: 10. CDR3 coding DNA: TGCAGTGCTCGGGCCCGAGGGGGCATCTACAATGAGCAGTTCTTC. This translates into CSARARGGIYNEQFF.

This clonotype was observed a few times. The chain joins TRBV14 to TRBJ2-1; 8 bases line up with TRBD2. V dropped 3 bases and J dropped 3; count of bases not matched to a gene: 4. Germline V lookup: CDR1 SGHDN, CDR2 FVKESK. The CDR3 consists of 15 residues. The CDR3 spells CASSQPGLGYNEQFF. DNA for the CDR3: TGTGCCAGCAGCCAGCCGGGACTAGGCTACAATGAGCAGTTCTTC.

This clonotype has a count of ten or more. Here the CDR3 reads CASGSYGYEQYF. The CDR3 DNA sequence: TGTGCCAGCGGGAGTTATGGCTACGAGCAGTACTTC. The chain has TRBV25-1 and TRBJ2-7; D might be TRBD2 (5 bases). Trimming took 8 bases from V and 3 from J, leaving 11 bases between them. CDR1 MGHDK and CDR2 SYGVNS come from the germline V gene. CDR3 length equals 12 residues.

The genes are TRBV12-3 or TRBV12-4 and TRBJ1-1; D is unresolved. Trimming took off 4 bases at V and 1 base at J, with 7 bases between the two ends. This CDR3 has 13 amino acids. The CDR3 DNA is TGTGCCAGCAGTTATCTGGAGAACACTGAAGCTTTCTTT. It codes for CASSYLENTEAFF.